This T cell receptor beta chain was captured by sequencing in a study of post-analysis software for immune sequencing data. Study context: Secondary progressive, relapsing-remitting and progressive-relapsing multiple sclerosis were among the included disease courses. Regarding the study as a whole: Relative to controls, patients had a few TRBV segments at higher frequency, with TRBV5-6, TRBV5-1 and TRBV20-1 among these. The normalized Chao1 diversity of multiple sclerosis patients was significantly lower than that of controls.

To note about this clonotype: The target antigen is unknown.

The ends lost 6 bases at V and 9 bases at J; junction bases unmatched: 9. CDR1 MNHNS and CDR2 SASEGT come from the germline V gene. This CDR3 spans 15 amino acids. Sequencing libraries made from TCR beta cDNA carried unique molecular identifiers. T cells numbering about 0.85 to 11 million gave rise to roughly 550,000 cDNA molecules. TCRdb redid the calling of the PCR reads with MiXCR, one entry per CDR3 protein. Of hundreds of thousands of distinct CDR3 sequences in the sample, about 44% were seen once. Sequencing was carried out using blood. The sequence derives from a girl between 10 and 17 years old with multiple sclerosis. V and J are TRBV6-1 and TRBJ2-1; 12 bases match TRBD2. This chain's CDR3 is CASRTSGSWDGEQFF. The CDR3 DNA sequence: TGTGCCAGCAGGACTAGCGGGAGTTGGGACGGTGAGCAGTTCTTC.